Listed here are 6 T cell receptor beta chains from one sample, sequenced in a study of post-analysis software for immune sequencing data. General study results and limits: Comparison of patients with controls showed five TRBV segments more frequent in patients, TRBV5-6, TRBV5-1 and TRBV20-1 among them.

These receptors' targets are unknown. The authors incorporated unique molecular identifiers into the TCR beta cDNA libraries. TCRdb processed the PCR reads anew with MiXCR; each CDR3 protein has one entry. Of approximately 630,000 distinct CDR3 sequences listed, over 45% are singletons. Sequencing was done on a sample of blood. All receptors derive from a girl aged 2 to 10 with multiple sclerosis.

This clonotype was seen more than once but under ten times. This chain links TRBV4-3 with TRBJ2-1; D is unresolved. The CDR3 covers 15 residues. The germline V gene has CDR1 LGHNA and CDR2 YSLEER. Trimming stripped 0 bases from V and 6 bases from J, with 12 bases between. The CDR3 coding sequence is TGCGCCAGCAGCCAAGATCGGGCGGCCTTCAATGAGCAGTTCTTC. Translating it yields CASSQDRAAFNEQFF.

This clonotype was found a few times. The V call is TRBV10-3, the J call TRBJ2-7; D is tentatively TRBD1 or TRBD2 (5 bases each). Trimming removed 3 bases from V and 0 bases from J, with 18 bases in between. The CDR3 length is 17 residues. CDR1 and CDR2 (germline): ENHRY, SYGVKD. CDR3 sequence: CAISEVGAGVSSYEQYF. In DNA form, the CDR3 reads TGTGCCATCAGTGAAGTTGGGGCCGGGGTGAGCTCCTACGAGCAGTACTTC.

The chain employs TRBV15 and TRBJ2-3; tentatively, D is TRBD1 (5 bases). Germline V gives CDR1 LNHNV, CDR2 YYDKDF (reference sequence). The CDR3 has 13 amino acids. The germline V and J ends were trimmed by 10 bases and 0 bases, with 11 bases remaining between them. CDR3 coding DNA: TGTGCCAGTCAGGGTTCTAGCACAGATACGCAGTATTTT. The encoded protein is CASQGSSTDTQYF.

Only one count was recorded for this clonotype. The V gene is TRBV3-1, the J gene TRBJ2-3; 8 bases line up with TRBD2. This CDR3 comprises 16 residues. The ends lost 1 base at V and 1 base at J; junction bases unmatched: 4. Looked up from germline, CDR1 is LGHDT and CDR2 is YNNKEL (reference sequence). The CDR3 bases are TGTGCCAGCAGCCAAGGCCGGGGGGGCGGCACAGATACGCAGTATTTT. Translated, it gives CASSQGRGGGTDTQYF.

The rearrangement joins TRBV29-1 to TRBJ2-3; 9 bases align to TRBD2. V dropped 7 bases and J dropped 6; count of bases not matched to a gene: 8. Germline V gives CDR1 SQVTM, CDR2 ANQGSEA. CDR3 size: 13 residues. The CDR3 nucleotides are TGCAGCGCCCGCGGGGGGGCCAAGGATACGCAGTATTTT. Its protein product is CSARGGAKDTQYF.

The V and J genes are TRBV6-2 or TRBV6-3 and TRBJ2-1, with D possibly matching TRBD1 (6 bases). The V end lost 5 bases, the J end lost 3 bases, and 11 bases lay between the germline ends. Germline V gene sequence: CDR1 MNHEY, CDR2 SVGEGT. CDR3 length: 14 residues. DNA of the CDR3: TGTGCCAGCAGTCGACAGGAGTTCTACAATGAGCAGTTCTTC. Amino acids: CASSRQEFYNEQFF.